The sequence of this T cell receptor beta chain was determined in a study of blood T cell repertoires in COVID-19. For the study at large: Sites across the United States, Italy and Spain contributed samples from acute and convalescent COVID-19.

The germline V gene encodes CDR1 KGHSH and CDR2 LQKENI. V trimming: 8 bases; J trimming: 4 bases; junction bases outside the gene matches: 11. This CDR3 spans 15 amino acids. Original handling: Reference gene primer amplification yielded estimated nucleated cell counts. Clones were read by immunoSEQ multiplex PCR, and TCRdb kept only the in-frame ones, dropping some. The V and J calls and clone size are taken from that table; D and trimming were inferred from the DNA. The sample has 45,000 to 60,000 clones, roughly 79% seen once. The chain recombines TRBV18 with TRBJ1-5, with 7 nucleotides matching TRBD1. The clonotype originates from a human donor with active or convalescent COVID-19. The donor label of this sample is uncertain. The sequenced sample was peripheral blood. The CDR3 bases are TGTGCCAGCACCGCTACCGGGACAGAAAATCAGCCCCAGCATTTT. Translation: CASTATGTENQPQHF.